This T cell receptor (beta chain) derives from a study of cytomegalovirus exposure and HLA in healthy donors. This clone was detected only a few times. PCR employed 60 Vbeta and 13 Jbeta primers. As processed by the authors: Among the unique TCR beta chains that a later analysis counted, about 81 million in all, about 10 million were shared. Assay used: immunoSEQ multiplex PCR; TCRdb lists only in-frame clones, some missing. V and J calls plus clone size are reproduced from that table; the DNA served to infer D and trimming. The table records about 160,000 clones, around 74% of them present only once. The TCR comes from a middle-aged man in good health and CMV-seropositive. Sequencing input: PBMCs.

This chain's CDR3 is CASRRTGDTNEQFF. Here the CDR3 DNA reads TGTGCCAGCCGGAGGACAGGCGACACGAATGAGCAGTTCTTC. The V and J genes are TRBV6-1 and TRBJ2-1; 7 nucleotides agree with TRBD1. CDR3 length equals 14 residues. CDR1 MNHNS and CDR2 SASEGT come from the germline V gene. Losses at the gene ends were 8 bases for V and 7 bases for J; bases not matched to a gene: 11.